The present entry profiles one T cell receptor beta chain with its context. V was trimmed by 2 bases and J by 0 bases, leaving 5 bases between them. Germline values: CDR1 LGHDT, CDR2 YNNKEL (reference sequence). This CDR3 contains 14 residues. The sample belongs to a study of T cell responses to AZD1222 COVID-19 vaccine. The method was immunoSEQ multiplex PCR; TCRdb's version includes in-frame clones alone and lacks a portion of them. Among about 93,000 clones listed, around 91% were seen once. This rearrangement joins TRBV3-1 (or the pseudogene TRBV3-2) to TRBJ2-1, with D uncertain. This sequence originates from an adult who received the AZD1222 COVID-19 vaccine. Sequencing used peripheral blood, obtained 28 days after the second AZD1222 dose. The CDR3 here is CASSQQSSYNEQFF. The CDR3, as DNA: TGTGCCAGCAGCCAACAGAGCTCCTACAATGAGCAGTTCTTC.